The 21 T cell receptor beta chains in this list originate from one sample, sequenced in a study of T cells in Graves' hyperthyroidism and ophthalmopathy. Using RNA transcripts as the source, TCR beta CDR3 regions were amplified. Using the HTBI primer set, a first-round RT-PCR was run on the TCR CDR3. TCRdb re-called the multiplex PCR reads with MiXCR, one entry per CDR3 protein. Among around 690,000 distinct CDR3 sequences, approximately 15% were seen once, and the ten largest hold roughly a sixth. Input material: blood. The origin of the receptors is a middle-aged man with Graves' hyperthyroidism.

Many counts were recorded for this clonotype. The chain couples TRBV7-3 to TRBJ2-3; D possibly corresponds to TRBD1 (6 bases). The V and J ends lost 2 bases and 4 bases respectively, with 13 bases between them. This CDR3 is 15 amino acids long. Germline CDR1 reads SGHTA; CDR2 reads FQGTGA. The CDR3, as DNA: TGTGCCAGCAGCTTAGTGGGGGCGGCGGCAGATACGCAGTATTTT. This sequence encodes CASSLVGAAADTQYF.

The sample holds a few counts of this clonotype. The chain couples TRBV28 to TRBJ2-7; TRBD2 matches 8 bases. V dropped 7 bases and J dropped 3; count of bases not matched to a gene: 14. The CDR3 covers 16 residues. Per germline, CDR1 MDHEN and CDR2 SYDVKM. The CDR3 protein is CASTQQGGLAFYEQYF. The CDR3 DNA is TGTGCCAGCACTCAGCAGGGAGGACTAGCATTCTACGAGCAGTACTTC.

This clonotype was counted at least ten times. The V and J genes are TRBV11-2 and TRBJ2-1; tentatively, D is TRBD2 (6 bases). CDR3 size: 14 residues. Germline CDR1 reads SGHAT; CDR2 reads FQNNGV. V shed 5 bases and J shed 8 bases, with 16 bases lying between them. CDR3 coding DNA: TGTGCCAGCAGCCCCATGACTAGTTCCCATGAGCAGTTCTTC. Protein product: CASSPMTSSHEQFF.

This clonotype was found many times. The chain joins TRBV6-5 to TRBJ2-1; D tentatively reads TRBD1 or TRBD2 (5 bases each). CDR1 is MNHEY and CDR2 is SVGAGI in the germline V gene. This CDR3 comprises 17 residues. Trimming took 2 bases from V and 4 from J, leaving 18 bases between them. CDR3 DNA: TGTGCCAGCAGTTACCGGGACGGGCTTATGCAGTACAATGAGCAGTTCTTC. Its protein product is CASSYRDGLMQYNEQFF.

J is TRBJ2-2 and V is TRBV9; TRBD2 matches at 8 bases. The CDR3 runs to 17 residues. CDR1 and CDR2 from the germline V gene are SGDLS and YYNGEE. V shed 3 bases and J 0 bases; nucleotides not matched to a gene: 7. CDR3 in amino acids: CASSATSGPPNTGELFF. In DNA form, the CDR3 reads TGTGCCAGCAGCGCCACTAGCGGACCACCGAACACCGGGGAGCTGTTTTTT.

The chain recombines TRBV12-5 with TRBJ2-6, with D possibly matching TRBD1 (6 bases). This CDR3 is built from 18 residues. Germline V gene sequence: CDR1 LGHNT, CDR2 FRNRAP. V shed 0 bases and J shed 1 base, with 13 bases lying between them. The CDR3 reads CASGLVDSKGSGANVLTF. CDR3 sequence (DNA): TGTGCTAGTGGTTTGGTGGACAGCAAAGGGTCTGGGGCCAACGTCCTGACTTTC.

This clonotype came up a few times. The chain joins TRBV4-1 to TRBJ1-1; TRBD1 is a possible D gene (5 bases). CDR1 is MGHRA and CDR2 is YSYEKL in the germline V gene. CDR3 length equals 14 residues. With 0 bases removed from V and 0 bases from J, the gap between germline ends came to 5 bases. The CDR3 nucleotides read TGCGCCAGCAGCCAAGAGGGGGTGAACACTGAAGCTTTCTTT. The encoded protein is CASSQEGVNTEAFF.

At least ten counts were recorded for this clonotype. The chain combines TRBV15 with TRBJ2-2; D not certain. The V gene's germline CDR1 is LNHNV and CDR2 YYDKDF (reference sequence). This CDR3 is built from 13 residues. V was shortened by 5 bases and J by 5 bases, with 9 bases between the two germline ends. CDR3: CATSVDGTGELFF. In DNA form, the CDR3 reads TGTGCCACCAGCGTCGACGGAACCGGGGAGCTGTTTTTT. Complete variable domain (other parts from reference TRBV15 and TRBJ2-2): DAMVIQNPRYQVTQFGKPVTLSCSQTLNHNVMYWYQQKSSQAPKLLFHYYDKDFNNEADTPDNFQSRRPNTSFCFLDIRSPGLGDTAMYLCATSVDGTGELFFGEGSRLTVL.

This clonotype was counted only a few times. This chain links TRBV19 with TRBJ1-5; no firm D call. Trimming cost V 5 bases and J 4 bases, with 9 bases left between them. This CDR3 comprises 13 residues. The germline gives CDR1 LNHDA, CDR2 SQIVND (reference sequence). The CDR3 sequence is CASSPTFNQPQHF. DNA for the CDR3: TGTGCCAGTAGTCCCACCTTTAATCAGCCCCAGCATTTT.

This clonotype came up many times. This chain uses TRBV24-1 with TRBJ2-7, with 9 bases aligning to TRBD2. CDR3 length equals 15 residues. The ends lost 5 bases at V and 5 bases at J; junction bases unmatched: 9. Germline CDR1 is KGHDR and CDR2 is SFDVKD. CDR3 sequence reads: CATSGSAGGYDEQYF. CDR3 DNA sequence: TGTGCCACCAGTGGCTCAGCGGGGGGCTACGACGAGCAGTACTTC.

There are many counts of this clonotype. The chain is built from TRBV6-5 and TRBJ2-7; tentatively, D is TRBD1 or TRBD2 (5 bases each). This CDR3 region has 14 residues. CDR1 MNHEY and CDR2 SVGAGI come from the germline V gene. Deletions cut 2 bases from V and 3 bases from J, with 11 bases between. As DNA, the CDR3 is TGTGCCAGCAGTTACGGGGACGACGTCTACGAGCAGTACTTC. Encoded protein: CASSYGDDVYEQYF.

This clonotype was detected many times. The V and J genes are TRBV27 and TRBJ2-7; D tentatively fits TRBD1 or TRBD2 (5 bases each). V dropped 3 bases and J dropped 3 bases, with 12 bases sitting between them. The length of the CDR3 is 14 residues. Germline CDR1 MNHEY, CDR2 SMNVEV (reference sequence). CDR3 DNA sequence: TGTGCCAGCAGTTTTGGGGGTAAAGGCTACGAGCAGTACTTC. Amino acids: CASSFGGKGYEQYF.

The CDR3 here is CASSSGTQETQYF. Written as DNA, the CDR3 is TGTGCCAGTAGTAGCGGTACCCAAGAGACCCAGTACTTC. The gene calls are TRBV19 and TRBJ2-5; D gene ambiguous. V was cut by 4 bases and J by 1 base, with 7 bases left in between. Looked up from germline, CDR1 is LNHDA and CDR2 is SQIVND (reference sequence). The CDR3 consists of 13 residues.

This clonotype appeared a few times. The V call is TRBV20-1, the J call TRBJ2-1; 10 bases are a match to TRBD1. Germline values: CDR1 DFQATT, CDR2 SNEGSKA (reference sequence). V lost 6 bases and J lost 2; bases outside the gene matches: 7. This CDR3 is 15 amino acids long. CDR3 loop: CSAPRTGGPYNEQFF. The CDR3 coding sequence is TGCAGTGCACCCCGGACAGGGGGACCCTACAATGAGCAGTTCTTC.

This clonotype has at least ten counts. V is TRBV12-3 or TRBV12-4 and J is TRBJ2-7; D may be TRBD1 (6 bases). Trimming removed 3 bases from V and 2 bases from J, with 17 bases in between. The CDR3 covers 16 residues. The CDR3 region is CASSFYARDNPYEQYF. For the CDR3, the DNA is TGTGCCAGCAGTTTCTACGCCAGGGACAATCCCTACGAGCAGTACTTC.

Details on this clonotype: This clone may be a read error of a much larger clone one base away. The gene calls are TRBV19 and TRBJ1-5, with a weak D call TRBD1 (6 bases). The germline gives CDR1 LNHDA, CDR2 SQIVND (reference sequence). This CDR3 has 14 residues. The CDR3 DNA is TGTGCCAGTGGTATCTTAACAGGGTATCAGCCCCAGCATTTT. The encoded protein is CASGILTGYQPQHF. Together with reference TRBV19 and TRBJ1-5, the CDR3 gives the full variable domain: DGGITQSPKYLFRKEGQNVTLSCEQNLNHDAMYWYRQDPGQGLRLIYYSQIVNDFQKGDIAEGYSVSREKKESFPLTVTSAQKNPTAFYLCASGILTGYQPQHFGDGTRLSIL.

The chain couples TRBV11-3 to TRBJ2-3; perhaps TRBD1 as D (7 bases). The CDR3 loop spans 14 amino acids. CDR1 and CDR2 from the germline V gene are SGHNT and YENEEA. With 5 bases removed from V and 4 bases from J, the gap between germline ends came to 13 bases. CDR3 sequence reads: CASSAQGGPDTQYF. The CDR3 nucleotides are TGTGCCAGCAGCGCTCAGGGGGGACCAGATACGCAGTATTTT.

This clonotype was counted only a few times. The chain combines TRBV6-2 or TRBV6-3 with TRBJ2-7; the match to TRBD2 covers 13 bases. The germline V gene encodes CDR1 MNHEY and CDR2 SVGEGT. The junction had 1 base not matched to a gene; V was cut back by 2 bases and J by 3 bases. The CDR3 spans 15 residues. The CDR3 DNA is TGTGCCAGCAGTTACGGGACTAGCGGGAACTACGAGCAGTACTTC. Translation gives CASSYGTSGNYEQYF.

This clonotype was seen just once. The chain links TRBV24-1 to TRBJ2-1; 7 nucleotides align to TRBD1. The CDR3 spans 16 residues. V shed 5 bases, J shed 14 bases, and the junction held 20 bases outside the gene matches. In germline, CDR1 is KGHDR, CDR2 SFDVKD. CDR3 DNA: TGTGCCACCAGTGGCACCGGGACAGCGGATCTTGGCCGGGAGTTCTTC. Its translation is CATSGTGTADLGREFF.

This clonotype has at least ten counts. The chain recombines TRBV28 with TRBJ1-2; 8 bases are a match to TRBD1. Germline trimming cut 6 bases from V and 7 bases from J; bases unmatched to any gene: 10. Germline V lookup: CDR1 MDHEN, CDR2 SYDVKM. The length of the CDR3 is 14 residues. The CDR3 protein is CASRPGGASSGYTF. DNA of the CDR3: TGTGCCAGCAGGCCAGGGGGCGCTTCTTCTGGCTACACCTTC.

This clonotype was counted between two and nine times. This rearrangement joins TRBV4-3 to TRBJ2-2; no reliable D call. This CDR3 is built from 14 residues. V was cut by 1 base and J by 6 bases, with 9 bases left in between. In germline, CDR1 is LGHNA, CDR2 YSLEER. In nucleotides, the CDR3 is TGCGCCAGCAGCCAAGTTCACCCGGCCGGGGAGCTGTTTTTT. The encoded protein is CASSQVHPAGELFF.